One and the same sample provided the 15 T cell receptor beta chains below, sequenced in a study of cytomegalovirus exposure and HLA in healthy donors. The PCR employed 60 Vbeta primers together with 13 Jbeta primers. Method: immunoSEQ multiplex PCR; TCRdb's copy keeps in-frame clones and lacks some. Of 110,000 or so clones in the sample, 60% to 85% were seen once. The sequenced material came from PBMCs. The receptor source for this set is a female donor in good health and CMV-seronegative.

The J gene is TRBJ2-2, the V gene TRBV19; TRBD2 might be the D (6 bases). Germline CDR1 LNHDA, CDR2 SQIVND (reference sequence). V was clipped by 4 bases and J by 0 bases, with 12 bases between them. The CDR3 spans 16 residues. As DNA, the CDR3 is TGTGCCAGTAGTAGACCGGGACTCACGAACACCGGGGAGCTGTTTTTT. As protein: CASSRPGLTNTGELFF. Variable domain in full (rest from reference TRBV19 and TRBJ2-2): DGGITQSPKYLFRKEGQNVTLSCEQNLNHDAMYWYRQDPGQGLRLIYYSQIVNDFQKGDIAEGYSVSREKKESFPLTVTSAQKNPTAFYLCASSRPGLTNTGELFFGEGSRLTVL.

V and J are TRBV30 and TRBJ2-7, with TRBD2 identical over 14 bases. This CDR3 has 20 residues. V was clipped by 0 bases and J by 0 bases; unmatched bases: 13. Germline CDR1 and CDR2: GTSNPN and SVGIG (reference sequence). The DNA for the CDR3 is TGTGCCTGGAGTGTAAGACTGACTAGCGGGGGGGCCCCCGACTCCTACGAGCAGTACTTC. Protein product: CAWSVRLTSGGAPDSYEQYF.

In the case of this clone: Other DNA sequences in this sample translate to the same CDR3. The CDR3 is CASSPRGNTEAFF. In DNA form, the CDR3 reads TGTGCCAGCTCACCACGAGGGAACACTGAAGCTTTCTTT. The rearrangement uses TRBV18 and TRBJ1-1; D unresolved. The CDR3 runs to 13 residues. Trimming took off 1 base at V and 1 base at J, with 4 bases between the two ends. Germline lookup yields CDR1 KGHSH and CDR2 LQKENI. Combining the CDR3 with reference TRBV18 and TRBJ1-1 gives the whole variable domain NAGVMQNPRHLVRRRGQEARLRCSPMKGHSHVYWYRQLPEEGLKFMVYLQKENIIDESGMPKERFSAEFPKEGPSILRIQQVVRGDSAAYFCASSPRGNTEAFFGQGTRLTVV.

The chain combines TRBV15 with TRBJ1-5, with D unresolved. The CDR3 covers 15 residues. V dropped 1 base and J dropped 0 bases, with 7 bases sitting between them. Germline V gives CDR1 LNHNV, CDR2 YYDKDF (reference sequence). CDR3 residues: CATSRGQNSNQPQHF. The DNA of the CDR3 is TGTGCCACCAGCAGAGGGCAGAATAGCAATCAGCCCCAGCATTTT. The full variable domain, rest sourced from reference TRBV15 and TRBJ1-5, is DAMVIQNPRYQVTQFGKPVTLSCSQTLNHNVMYWYQQKSSQAPKLLFHYYDKDFNNEADTPDNFQSRRPNTSFCFLDIRSPGLGDTAMYLCATSRGQNSNQPQHFGDGTRLSIL.

The gene calls are TRBV15 and TRBJ2-3; the D gene is possibly TRBD1 (6 bases). CDR1 is LNHNV and CDR2 is YYDKDF in the germline V gene (reference sequence). The CDR3 sequence is 16 residues long. V dropped 6 bases and J dropped 0 bases, with 16 bases sitting between them. The CDR3 loop reads CATRGPGHTSTDTQYF. CDR3 nucleotide sequence: TGTGCCACCAGAGGGCCGGGACACACTAGCACAGATACGCAGTATTTT.

The V gene is TRBV4-1, the J gene TRBJ2-5; 7 nucleotides match TRBD2. V lost 3 bases to trimming and J lost 0 bases; unmatched junction nucleotides: 7. Germline CDR1 is MGHRA and CDR2 is YSYEKL. The CDR3 spans 16 residues. CDR3 residues: CASSHGGKMYQETQYF. CDR3 coding DNA: TGCGCCAGCAGCCACGGGGGGAAGATGTACCAAGAGACCCAGTACTTC.

J is TRBJ1-1 and V is TRBV6-5; the D is unclear. Germline lookup yields CDR1 MNHEY and CDR2 SVGAGI. V shed 3 bases and J shed 1 base, with 6 bases lying between them. This CDR3 has 13 residues. The CDR3 here is CASSYTGNTEAFF. As DNA, the CDR3 is TGTGCCAGCAGTTATACGGGGAACACTGAAGCTTTCTTT.

V and J are TRBV12-5 and TRBJ1-1; the D gene is possibly TRBD1 (6 bases). Per germline, CDR1 LGHNT and CDR2 FRNRAP. This CDR3 is 14 amino acids long. Trimming cost V 0 bases and J 5 bases, with 10 bases left between them. The CDR3 here is CASGLVLGGTEAFF. In DNA form, the CDR3 reads TGTGCTAGTGGTTTGGTACTAGGGGGAACTGAAGCTTTCTTT.

This clone has just a few counts. V is TRBV6-1 and J is TRBJ2-7; 7 nucleotides agree with TRBD1. This CDR3 has 15 residues. Germline V CDR1 and CDR2: MNHNS, SASEGT. The J segment lost 9 bases and the V segment lost 2 bases, leaving 13 bases of the junction unmatched. CDR3 sequence (DNA): TGTGCCAGCAGTGAATTCGCCGGGACAGACGAAACGCAGTACTTC. Amino acid sequence: CASSEFAGTDETQYF.

V gene TRBV21-1 combines with J gene TRBJ2-7; the table's D call TRBD1 went unverified against the DNA. TRBV21-1 is designated a pseudogene. The CDR3 spans 19 residues. DNA for the CDR3: TGTGCCAGCAGCAAATGGATTGGACAGGGTGAGATTCAAACCTACGAGCAGTACTTC. Amino acids: CASSKWIGQGEIQTYEQYF.

This clone appeared a few times. The chain is built from TRBV6-1 and TRBJ1-4; 10 positions agree with TRBD1. Trimming took 5 bases from V and 5 from J; bases not matched to a gene: 2. Germline CDR1 is MNHNS and CDR2 is SASEGT. CDR3 length: 14 residues. CDR3 DNA sequence: TGTGCCAGCAGTAGGGGACAGGGGAATGAAAAACTGTTTTTT. This gives the protein CASSRGQGNEKLFF.

V usage is TRBV11-2 and J usage is TRBJ2-7; a weak D match, TRBD1 (6 bases). The length of the CDR3 is 14 residues. V lost 1 base and J 3 bases, leaving 10 bases between the germline ends. Germline lookup yields CDR1 SGHAT and CDR2 FQNNGV. The CDR3 coding sequence is TGTGCCAGCAGCTTAGCACAGGGTGGCTACGAGCAGTACTTC. Translation: CASSLAQGGYEQYF.

On this clone itself: One end of the junction does not line up with germline, which may come from a read error. The J gene is TRBJ2-2, the V gene TRBV6-1; the match to TRBD2 covers 14 bases. Germline values: CDR1 MNHNS, CDR2 SASEGT. The CDR3 is 16 residues long. The CDR3 DNA follows: TGTGCCGGCAGTGCGACTAGCGGGGGGGCCACCGGGGAGCTGTTTTTT. As protein: CAGSATSGGATGELFF.

J is TRBJ1-2 and V is TRBV20-1; no clear D. Germline V gives CDR1 DFQATT, CDR2 SNEGSKA (reference sequence). The CDR3 consists of 11 residues. Trimming shortened V by 3 bases and J by 5 bases, and 7 bases separated the two germline ends. DNA of the CDR3: TGCAGTGCTAGGGGGAGGTATGGCTACACCTTC. Its translation is CSARGRYGYTF.

The chain joins TRBV5-1 to TRBJ2-2, with D perhaps matching TRBD1 (6 bases). CDR1 and CDR2 from the germline V gene are SGHRS and YFSETQ. The V and J ends lost 0 bases and 1 base respectively, with 10 bases between them. The CDR3 has 16 amino acids. CDR3 region: CASSLETGWNTGELFF. In nucleotides, the CDR3 is TGCGCCAGCAGCTTGGAGACAGGCTGGAACACCGGGGAGCTGTTTTTT.